This TCR beta chain was identified during a study of identical twins. Findings and caveats of the study: Weaker excess sharing between twins was seen in beta out-of-frame sequences. Cord blood beta clonotypes present at high abundance carried fewer insertions; no such pattern appeared in memory repertoires.

A single record per CDR3 protein comes from TCRdb applying MiXCR to the 5' RACE reads. The table includes around 370,000 distinct CDR3 sequences, approximately 8.7% detected once. Germline V gene data show CDR1 as SGHDT and CDR2 as YYEEEE. The germline V and J ends were trimmed by 6 bases and 5 bases, with 15 bases remaining between them. This CDR3 comprises 13 residues. Healthy Caucasians were all of the donors. Concerning this clonotype itself: The antigen is not known.

The sequence came from a woman between 45 and 60 years old in good health. The gene calls are TRBV5-6 and TRBJ2-7; perhaps D is TRBD1 or TRBD2 (5 bases each). The source material was naive T cells sorted from blood. The CDR3: CASNRDDLDEQYV. The CDR3 nucleotides are TGTGCCAGCAACCGGGACGACCTCGACGAGCAGTACGTC.